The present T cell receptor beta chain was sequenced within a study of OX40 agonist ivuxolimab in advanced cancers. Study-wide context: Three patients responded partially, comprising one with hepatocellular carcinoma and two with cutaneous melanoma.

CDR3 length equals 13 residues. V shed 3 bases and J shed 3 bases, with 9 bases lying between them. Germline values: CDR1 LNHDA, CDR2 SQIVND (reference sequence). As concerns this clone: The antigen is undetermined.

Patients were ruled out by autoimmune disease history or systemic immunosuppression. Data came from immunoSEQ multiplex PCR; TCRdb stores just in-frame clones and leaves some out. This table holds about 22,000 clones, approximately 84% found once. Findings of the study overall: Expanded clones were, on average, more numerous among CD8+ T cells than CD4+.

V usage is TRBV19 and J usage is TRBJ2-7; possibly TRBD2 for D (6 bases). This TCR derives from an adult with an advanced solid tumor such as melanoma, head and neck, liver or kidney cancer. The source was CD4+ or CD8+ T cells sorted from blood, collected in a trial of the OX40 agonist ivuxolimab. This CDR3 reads CASSMAGNYEQYF. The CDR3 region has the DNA TGTGCCAGTAGTATGGCGGGGAACTACGAGCAGTACTTC. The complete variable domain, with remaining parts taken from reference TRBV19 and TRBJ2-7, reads DGGITQSPKYLFRKEGQNVTLSCEQNLNHDAMYWYRQDPGQGLRLIYYSQIVNDFQKGDIAEGYSVSREKKESFPLTVTSAQKNPTAFYLCASSMAGNYEQYFGPGTRLTVT.